This entry lists 28 T cell receptor beta chains sequenced from one sample in a study of cytomegalovirus exposure and HLA in healthy donors. The primer mix had 60 Vbeta and 13 Jbeta primers. Assay used: immunoSEQ multiplex PCR; TCRdb lists only in-frame clones, some missing. Recorded for this sample: about 210,000 clones. Specimen: PBMCs. The receptors were sampled from a woman in her 30s in good health and CMV-seropositive.

The chain couples TRBV14 to TRBJ1-2, with D tentatively TRBD1 (6 bases). With 5 bases removed from V and 3 bases from J, the gap between germline ends came to 10 bases. CDR3 length equals 13 residues. Germline CDR1 reads SGHDN; CDR2 reads FVKESK. The CDR3 is CASSDGTHYGYTF. The CDR3 nucleotides read TGTGCCAGCAGCGACGGGACACACTATGGCTACACCTTC.

The chain combines TRBV5-1 with TRBJ2-2; a possible D gene is TRBD2 (5 bases). V was cut by 4 bases and J by 7 bases, with 17 bases left in between. The germline V gene encodes CDR1 SGHRS and CDR2 YFSETQ. CDR3 length: 15 amino acids. The CDR3 region has the DNA TGCGCCAGCAGCGGACTGGCTTACGACGTCGGGGAGCTGTTTTTT. Its translation: CASSGLAYDVGELFF.

The CDR3 loop reads CASSHRQEQFF. Here the CDR3 DNA reads TGTGCCAGCAGTCACCGACAGGAGCAGTTCTTC. This chain uses TRBV6-5 with TRBJ2-1, with D possibly being TRBD1 (5 bases). CDR1 is MNHEY, CDR2 SVGAGI, per germline. V gave up 5 bases and J gave up 10 bases, with 9 bases separating them. This CDR3 is 11 amino acids long.

The gene calls are TRBV28 and TRBJ1-5; 11 bases map to TRBD1. The junction had 5 bases not matched to a gene; V was cut back by 4 bases and J by 6 bases. The CDR3 loop spans 15 amino acids. Germline V lookup: CDR1 MDHEN, CDR2 SYDVKM. The DNA for the CDR3 is TGTGCCAGCAGTTCCGGACAGGGGGCAAGTCAGCCCCAGCATTTT. Translated: CASSSGQGASQPQHF. The full variable domain, in which reference TRBV28 and TRBJ1-5 provide the parts outside the CDR3, is DVKVTQSSRYLVKRTGEKVFLECVQDMDHENMFWYRQDPGLGLRLIYFSYDVKMKEKGDIPEGYSVSREKKERFSLILESASTNQTSMYLCASSSGQGASQPQHFGDGTRLSIL.

The genes are TRBV6-1 and TRBJ2-7; 7 bases line up with TRBD2. The J segment lost 3 bases and the V segment lost 8 bases, leaving 10 bases of the junction unmatched. The CDR3 totals 14 residues. The germline gives CDR1 MNHNS, CDR2 SASEGT. The CDR3 region has the DNA TGTGCCAGCCAATCGGGAGGTGATCTCTACGAGCAGTACTTC. Translating gives CASQSGGDLYEQYF.

The gene calls are TRBV9 and TRBJ2-5; no clear D. The better agreement between TRBJ2-7 and the DNA end casts doubt on the J call. Germline CDR1 SGDLS, CDR2 YYNGEE. This CDR3 has 12 amino acids. The CDR3 DNA reads TGTGCCAGCAGCGCCACCGGGTACGAGCAGTACTTC. Amino acids: CASSATGYEQYF.

The gene calls are TRBV18 and TRBJ1-2; 8 nucleotides agree with TRBD1. The trim removed 6 bases at V and 2 bases at J, leaving 14 bases unmatched. The CDR3 covers 17 residues. The germline V gene encodes CDR1 KGHSH and CDR2 LQKENI. The CDR3, as DNA: TGTGCCAGCTCCCCAATGGGGGCAGGGGGCCTGAACTATGGCTACACCTTC. Protein sequence: CASSPMGAGGLNYGYTF.

The rearrangement joins TRBV27 to TRBJ1-6; 7 nucleotides line up with TRBD1. The V gene end was trimmed by 6 bases and the J gene end by 7 bases; junction bases not matched to a gene: 6. This CDR3 is built from 14 residues. The germline CDR1 and CDR2 sequences are MNHEY and SMNVEV (reference sequence). CDR3 nucleotide sequence: TGTGCCAGCAGGTCCGGGACAGAAAATTCACCCCTCCACTTT. This sequence encodes CASRSGTENSPLHF.

The V call is TRBV28, the J call TRBJ1-2; no definite D call. V was clipped by 2 bases and J by 6 bases, with 10 bases between them. Per the germline V gene, CDR1 is MDHEN and CDR2 is SYDVKM. The CDR3 has 13 residues. CDR3 DNA: TGTGCCAGCAGTTTAGGTAGTTACGATGGCTACACCTTC. Translated: CASSLGSYDGYTF.

CDR3 nucleotides: TGTGCCAGCAGTGCAACTAGCGCCTACTCCTACGAGCAGTACTTC. Amino acid sequence: CASSATSAYSYEQYF. The rearrangement joins TRBV28 to TRBJ2-7; the match to TRBD2 covers 7 bases. V lost 5 bases and J lost 0; bases outside the gene matches: 7. Germline values: CDR1 MDHEN, CDR2 SYDVKM. The CDR3 runs to 15 residues.

The chain employs TRBV4-1 and TRBJ2-5; 8 bases agree with TRBD1. The V segment lost 1 base and the J segment 5 bases; nucleotides outside the gene matches: 6. Germline V gene sequence: CDR1 MGHRA, CDR2 YSYEKL. This CDR3 has 15 amino acids. The chain's CDR3 is CASSQAPGQGETQYF. The CDR3 coding sequence is TGCGCCAGCAGCCAAGCTCCAGGACAGGGCGAGACCCAGTACTTC.

The gene calls are TRBV2 and TRBJ1-5; 8 nucleotides align to TRBD1. The CDR3 sequence is 16 residues long. The V segment lost 6 bases and the J segment 6 bases; nucleotides outside the gene matches: 13. Germline lookup yields CDR1 SNHLY and CDR2 FYNNEI. The CDR3, as DNA: TGTGCCAGCAGCGGAAGGACAGGGAGTAGGGGTCAGCCCCAGCATTTT. This gives the protein CASSGRTGSRGQPQHF.

This chain joins TRBV6-1 and TRBJ2-3; no firm D call. The length of the CDR3 is 14 residues. Germline lookup yields CDR1 MNHNS and CDR2 SASEGT. V gave up 6 bases and J gave up 0 bases, with 10 bases separating them. This CDR3 is CASRARPSTDTQYF. CDR3 nucleotide sequence: TGTGCCAGCAGGGCTAGACCCAGCACAGATACGCAGTATTTT.

The chain employs TRBV30 and TRBJ1-2; 8 nucleotides line up with TRBD1. Germline CDR1 and CDR2: GTSNPN and SVGIG (reference sequence). J gave up 8 bases and V 2 bases, and 4 bases lay outside the gene matches. The CDR3 totals 12 residues. This chain's CDR3 is CAWSYRTGGYTF. The CDR3 DNA follows: TGTGCCTGGAGTTACCGGACAGGGGGCTACACCTTC.

This sequence joins TRBV6-6 and TRBJ2-5; D uncertain. The J call is in doubt because the DNA end fits TRBJ2-7 better. CDR3 length equals 12 residues. Germline loops: CDR1 MNHNY, CDR2 SVGAGI (reference sequence). CDR3 sequence: CASSPDFYEQYF. CDR3 coding DNA: TGTGCCAGCAGTCCCGACTTCTACGAGCAGTACTTC.

The CDR3 region is CASSLGRTGGYGYTF. The CDR3 region has the DNA TGTGCCAGCAGCTTAGGCCGTACGGGAGGCTATGGCTACACCTTC. The V and J genes are TRBV13 and TRBJ1-2, with unresolved D. Germline V gene data show CDR1 as PRHDT and CDR2 as FYEKMQ (reference sequence). The CDR3 length is 15 residues. The V gene lost 0 bases and the J gene lost 4 bases, with 12 bases spanning the gap.

V and J are TRBV28 and TRBJ2-7, with TRBD1 as a possible D gene (6 bases). Per germline, CDR1 MDHEN and CDR2 SYDVKM. Between the trimmed V and J ends, which lost 7 bases and 3 bases, there was a span of 19 bases. The CDR3 extends over 15 amino acids. The CDR3 sequence is CASTAQGSLHYEQYF. The CDR3 nucleotides are TGTGCCAGCACCGCCCAGGGGAGCCTACACTACGAGCAGTACTTC.

The CDR3 nucleotides are TGTGCCAGCTCACCAGGGACAGGGGTAGACTATGGCTACACCTTC. Its translation is CASSPGTGVDYGYTF. The genes are TRBV18 and TRBJ1-2; 10 nucleotides agree with TRBD1. Germline V gene data show CDR1 as KGHSH and CDR2 as LQKENI. The V and J ends lost 2 bases and 3 bases, in that order; junction bases with no gene match: 3. The length of the CDR3 is 15 residues.

The genes are TRBV19 and TRBJ1-2; 7 bases match TRBD1. The CDR3 has 15 residues. CDR1 and CDR2 from the germline V gene are LNHDA and SQIVND (reference sequence). The J segment lost 5 bases and the V segment lost 5 bases, leaving 11 bases of the junction unmatched. CDR3: CASSPIEGAGYGYTF. DNA of the CDR3: TGTGCCAGTAGTCCCATCGAGGGGGCGGGGTATGGCTACACCTTC.

The chain has TRBV5-6 and TRBJ1-1, with TRBD1 identical over 9 bases. Germline loops: CDR1 SGHDT, CDR2 YYEEEE. This CDR3 has 18 amino acids. V shed 3 bases and J 5 bases; nucleotides not matched to a gene: 17. The CDR3 loop reads CASSYEISIQGASTEAFF. The CDR3 DNA reads as TGTGCCAGCAGCTACGAAATTTCCATACAGGGGGCAAGTACTGAAGCTTTCTTT. Based on the CDR3 plus reference TRBV5-6 and TRBJ1-1, the full variable domain is DAGVTQSPTHLIKTRGQQVTLRCSPKSGHDTVSWYQQALGQGPQFIFQYYEEEERQRGNFPDRFSGHQFPNYSSELNVNALLLGDSALYLCASSYEISIQGASTEAFFGQGTRLTVV.

The chain uses TRBV6-1 and TRBJ2-7; the match to TRBD2 covers 10 bases. The ends lost 3 bases at V and 7 bases at J; junction bases unmatched: 9. This CDR3 has 15 amino acids. Germline-derived CDR1 and CDR2 are MNHNS and SASEGT. CDR3 protein: CASSDSLAGVDEQYF. CDR3 DNA sequence: TGTGCCAGCAGTGATTCCCTAGCGGGAGTAGATGAGCAGTACTTC.

V and J are TRBV19 and TRBJ2-7; the match to TRBD2 covers 10 bases. Unmatched junction bases numbered 9, after V lost 3 bases and J lost 4 bases. The CDR3 extends over 16 amino acids. Germline CDR1 reads LNHDA; CDR2 reads SQIVND (reference sequence). CDR3: CASSIGPSGSDYEQYF. In nucleotides, the CDR3 is TGTGCCAGTAGTATCGGGCCTAGCGGGAGTGATTACGAGCAGTACTTC.

The V and J genes are TRBV5-1 and TRBJ2-1, with 7 positions matching TRBD2. The V gene's germline CDR1 is SGHRS and CDR2 YFSETQ. The length of the CDR3 is 12 residues. With V trimmed by 4 bases and J by 10 bases, 5 bases remained unmatched. The chain's CDR3 is CASSVDGGEQFF. CDR3 in DNA: TGCGCCAGCAGCGTCGACGGGGGGGAGCAGTTCTTC.

Of note for this clone: The sample has other DNA sequences that encode this CDR3 too. The V call is TRBV4-1, the J call TRBJ1-1; TRBD1 agrees at 9 bases. The V and J ends lost 3 bases and 7 bases, in that order; junction bases with no gene match: 12. The CDR3 spans 16 residues. Germline CDR1 reads MGHRA; CDR2 reads YSYEKL. The chain's CDR3 is CASSQWTGANLIEAFF. In DNA, the CDR3 is TGCGCCAGCAGCCAGTGGACAGGGGCGAACCTAATTGAAGCTTTCTTT.

The chain couples TRBV9 to TRBJ2-1; 7 bases are a match to TRBD2. J gave up 3 bases and V 0 bases, and 6 bases lay outside the gene matches. CDR1 and CDR2 from the germline V gene are SGDLS and YYNGEE. The CDR3 runs 16 residues. Written as DNA, the CDR3 is TGTGCCAGCAGCGTAGGGGGGAGGGCTTACTACAATGAGCAGTTCTTC. Translating gives CASSVGGRAYYNEQFF.

The chain combines TRBV6-5 with TRBJ2-5; tentative D call: TRBD2 (6 bases). The J call may be in error: the DNA end matches TRBJ2-7 better. Per the germline V gene, CDR1 is MNHEY and CDR2 is SVGAGI. This CDR3 has 13 amino acids. The CDR3 sequence is CASSYGGTYEQYF. The CDR3 nucleotides are TGTGCCAGCAGTTACGGGGGGACGTACGAGCAGTACTTC.

The rearrangement uses TRBV7-9 and TRBJ1-2, with 11 bases fitting TRBD1. Germline CDR1 reads SEHNR; CDR2 reads FQNEAQ (reference sequence). The CDR3 has 14 residues. The V segment lost 1 base and the J segment 8 bases; nucleotides outside the gene matches: 3. CDR3 nucleotides: TGTGCCAGCAGCTTAGAAGGACAGGGGGCGGGCTACACCTTC. Translating it yields CASSLEGQGAGYTF. Supplemented by reference TRBV7-9 and TRBJ1-2, the full variable domain reads DTGVSQNPRHKITKRGQNVTFRCDPISEHNRLYWYRQTLGQGPEFLTYFQNEAQLEKSRLLSDRFSAERPKGSFSTLEIQRTEQGDSAMYLCASSLEGQGAGYTFGSGTRLTVV.

The chain links TRBV2 to TRBJ1-2, with 8 bases identical to TRBD1. J lost 4 bases, V lost 7 bases, and 5 bases had no gene match. Germline lookup yields CDR1 SNHLY and CDR2 FYNNEI. The CDR3 extends over 13 amino acids. CDR3 sequence: CASIRTGRYGYTF. The CDR3 region has the DNA TGTGCCAGCATCCGGACAGGGCGCTATGGCTACACCTTC. Together with reference TRBV2 and TRBJ1-2, the CDR3 gives the full variable domain: EPEVTQTPSHQVTQMGQEVILRCVPISNHLYFYWYRQILGQKVEFLVSFYNNEISEKSEIFDDQFSVERPDGSNFTLKIRSTKLEDSAMYFCASIRTGRYGYTFGSGTRLTVV.